This T cell receptor (beta chain) was recorded in a study of technical replicates of blood from a few donors. Per the germline V gene, CDR1 is SSHAT and CDR2 is FNYEAQ (reference sequence). J lost 2 bases, V lost 5 bases, and 7 bases had no gene match. This CDR3 is built from 15 residues. Here immunoSEQ multiplex PCR was the method, and the copy in TCRdb shows in-frame clones only, minus some. This table holds some 10,000 clones, less than 95% found once. J is TRBJ2-7 and V is TRBV7-7, with 9 bases identical to TRBD2. The sequencing input was PBMCs. The TCR sequence derives from a human donor in good health. CDR3 sequence: CASSPGTSSTYEQYF. The CDR3 DNA follows: TGTGCCAGCAGCCCCGGGACTAGCTCAACCTACGAGCAGTACTTC.